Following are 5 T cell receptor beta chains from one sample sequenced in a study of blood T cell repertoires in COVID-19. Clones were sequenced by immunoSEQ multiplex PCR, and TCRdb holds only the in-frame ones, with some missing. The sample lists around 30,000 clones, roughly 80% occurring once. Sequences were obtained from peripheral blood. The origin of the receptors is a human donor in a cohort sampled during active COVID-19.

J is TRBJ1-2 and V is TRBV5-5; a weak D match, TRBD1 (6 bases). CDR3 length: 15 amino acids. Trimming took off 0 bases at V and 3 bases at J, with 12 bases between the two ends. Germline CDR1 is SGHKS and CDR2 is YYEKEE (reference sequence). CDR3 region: CASSLGQAIYYGYTF. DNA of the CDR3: TGTGCCAGCAGCTTGGGACAGGCGATATACTATGGCTACACCTTC.

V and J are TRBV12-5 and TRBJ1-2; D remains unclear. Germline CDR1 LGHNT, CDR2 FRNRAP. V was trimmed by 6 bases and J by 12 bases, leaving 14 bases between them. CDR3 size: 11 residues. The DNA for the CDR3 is TGTGCTAGTGGACTTTTTGAGGGCCACACCTTC. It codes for CASGLFEGHTF.

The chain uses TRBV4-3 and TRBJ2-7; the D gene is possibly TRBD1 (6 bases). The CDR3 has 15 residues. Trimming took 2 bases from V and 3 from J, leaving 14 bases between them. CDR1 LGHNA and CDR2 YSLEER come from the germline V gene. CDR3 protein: CASSQSLTQGYEQYF. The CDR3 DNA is TGCGCCAGCAGCCAATCGTTAACACAGGGCTACGAGCAGTACTTC.

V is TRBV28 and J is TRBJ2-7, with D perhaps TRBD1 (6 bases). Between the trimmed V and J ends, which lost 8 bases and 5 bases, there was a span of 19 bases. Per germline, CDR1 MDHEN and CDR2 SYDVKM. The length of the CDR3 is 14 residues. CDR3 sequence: CASAPDSEIHEQYF. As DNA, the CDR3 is TGTGCCAGCGCACCGGACAGTGAAATCCACGAGCAGTACTTC.

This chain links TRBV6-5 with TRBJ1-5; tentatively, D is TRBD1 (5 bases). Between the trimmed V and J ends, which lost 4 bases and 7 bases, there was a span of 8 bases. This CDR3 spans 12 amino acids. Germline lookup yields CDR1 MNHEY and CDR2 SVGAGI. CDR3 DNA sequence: TGTGCCAGCAGTTCAGGGAGGCAGCCCCAGCATTTT. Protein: CASSSGRQPQHF.